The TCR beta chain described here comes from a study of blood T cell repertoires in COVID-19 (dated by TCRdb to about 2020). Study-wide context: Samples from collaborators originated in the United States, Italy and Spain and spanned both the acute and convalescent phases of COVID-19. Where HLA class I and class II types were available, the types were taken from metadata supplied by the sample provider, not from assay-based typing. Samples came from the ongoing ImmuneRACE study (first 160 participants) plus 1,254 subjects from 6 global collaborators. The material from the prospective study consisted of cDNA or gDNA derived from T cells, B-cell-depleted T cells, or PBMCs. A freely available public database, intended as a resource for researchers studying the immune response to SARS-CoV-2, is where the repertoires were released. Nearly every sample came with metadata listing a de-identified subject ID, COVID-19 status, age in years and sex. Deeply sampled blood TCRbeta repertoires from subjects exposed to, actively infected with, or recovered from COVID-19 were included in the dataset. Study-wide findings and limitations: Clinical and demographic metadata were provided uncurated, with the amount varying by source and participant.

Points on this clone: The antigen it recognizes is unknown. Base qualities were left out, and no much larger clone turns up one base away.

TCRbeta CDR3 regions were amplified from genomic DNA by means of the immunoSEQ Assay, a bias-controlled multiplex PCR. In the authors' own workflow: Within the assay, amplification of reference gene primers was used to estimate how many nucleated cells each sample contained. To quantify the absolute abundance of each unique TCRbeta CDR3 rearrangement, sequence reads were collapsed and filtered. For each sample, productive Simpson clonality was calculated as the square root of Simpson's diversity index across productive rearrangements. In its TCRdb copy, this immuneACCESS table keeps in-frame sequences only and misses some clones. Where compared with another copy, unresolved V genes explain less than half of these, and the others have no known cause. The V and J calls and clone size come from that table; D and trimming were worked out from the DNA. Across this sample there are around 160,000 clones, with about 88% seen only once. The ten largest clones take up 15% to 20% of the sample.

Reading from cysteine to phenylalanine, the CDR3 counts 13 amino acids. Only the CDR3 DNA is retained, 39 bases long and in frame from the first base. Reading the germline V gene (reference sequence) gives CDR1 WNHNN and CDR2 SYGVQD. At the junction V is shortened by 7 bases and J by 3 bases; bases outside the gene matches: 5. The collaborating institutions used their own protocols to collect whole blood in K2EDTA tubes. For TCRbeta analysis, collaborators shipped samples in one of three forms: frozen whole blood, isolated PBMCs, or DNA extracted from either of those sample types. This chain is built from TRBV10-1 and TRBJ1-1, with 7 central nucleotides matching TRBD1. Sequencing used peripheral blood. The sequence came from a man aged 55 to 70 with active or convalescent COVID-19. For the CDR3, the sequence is CASTGQADTEAFF. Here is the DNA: TGCGCCAGCACCGGACAGGCGGACACTGAAGCTTTCTTT.